This is a list of T cell receptor beta chains from one sample in a study of T cells of healthy individuals. Each CDR3 protein is one row after TCRdb ran MiXCR on the 5' RACE reads. This table has 85,000 to 100,000 distinct CDR3 sequences, approximately 15% appearing once. The receptors shown here come from a human donor in good health. The CDR3 runs from the conserved cysteine through the conserved F or W. The order of the fields is J gene, clone size, D gene, V gene, CDR3 protein, CDR3 DNA. D genes are given only for firm matches. Size is stated for part of the rows, as once, few or many counts, or as a class when the clone is expanded.

>TRBJ2-1|-|-|TRBV14
CASSPGAHNEQFF
TGTGCCAGCAGCCCGGGGGCCCACAATGAGCAGTTCTTC
>TRBJ1-4|-|-|TRBV7-2
CASSPRQGNEKLFF
TGTGCCAGCAGCCCCCGGCAGGGAAATGAAAAACTGTTTTTT
>TRBJ2-7|many|-|TRBV6-1
CASSEEGTAYEQYF
TGTGCCAGCAGTGAAGAAGGGACTGCTTACGAGCAGTACTTC
>TRBJ2-3|-|-|TRBV5-1
CASSLLGDFTDTQYF
TGCGCCAGCAGCTTGCTTGGAGACTTCACAGATACGCAGTATTTT
>TRBJ2-2|-|TRBD2|TRBV20-1
CSAPPSGRLTGELFF
TGCAGTGCCCCCCCTAGCGGGAGGTTAACCGGGGAGCTGTTTTTT
>TRBJ1-5|-|TRBD1|TRBV28
CASSRGDRENQPQHF
TGTGCCAGCAGCCGAGGGGACAGGGAAAATCAGCCCCAGCATTTT
>TRBJ1-2|many|TRBD1|TRBV28
CASVEDLDRGMLRGYTF
TGTGCCAGCGTGGAGGATTTGGACAGGGGAATGTTACGTGGCTACACCTTC
>TRBJ2-1|few|-|TRBV4-3
CASSQDTGVGYNEQFF
TGCGCCAGCAGCCAAGACACAGGAGTAGGCTACAATGAGCAGTTCTTC
>TRBJ2-7|many|TRBD1|TRBV7-9
CASSDRGRNSPSYEQYF
TGTGCCAGCAGTGACAGGGGGCGAAATTCCCCATCCTACGAGCAGTACTTC
>TRBJ2-1|-|TRBD2|TRBV2
CASSPGGPMINEQFF
TGTGCCAGCAGCCCGGGAGGGCCAATGATCAATGAGCAGTTCTTC
>TRBJ1-1|many|-|TRBV7-9
CASSLAEGETFF
TGTGCCAGCAGCTTAGCTGAGGGGGAGACTTTCTTT
>TRBJ2-5|-|-|TRBV7-7
CASSLAQGLETQYF
TGTGCCAGCAGCTTAGCGCAAGGGTTGGAGACCCAGTACTTC
>TRBJ1-5|-|TRBD1|TRBV6-2/TRBV6-3
CASSWTGRPQHF
TGTGCCAGCAGTTGGACAGGTAGGCCCCAGCATTTT
>TRBJ1-4|many|-|TRBV10-3
CAIREREGDREKLFF
TGTGCCATCAGGGAGCGAGAAGGAGACCGTGAAAAACTGTTTTTT
>TRBJ2-3|-|TRBD2|TRBV7-9
CASSPAGTSGGGTYF
TGTGCCAGCAGCCCGGCCGGGACTAGCGGGGGAGGCACGTATTTT
>TRBJ2-2|-|-|TRBV28
CASSLLGELFF
TGTGCCAGCAGTTTGCTCGGGGAGCTGTTTTTT
>TRBJ2-3|-|-|TRBV11-2
CASSLASRADTQYF
TGTGCCAGCAGCTTGGCCAGCAGGGCAGATACGCAGTATTTT
>TRBJ2-5|few|TRBD2|TRBV10-2
CASRWGLAGKETQYF
TGCGCCAGCAGATGGGGTCTAGCGGGGAAAGAGACCCAGTACTTC
>TRBJ2-2|-|-|TRBV18
CASSQGTGELFF
TGTGCCAGCTCACAGGGCACCGGGGAGCTGTTTTTT
>TRBJ2-7|many|-|TRBV21-1
CANPKSASGRYEQYF
TGTGCCAACCCGAAGTCGGCTAGCGGGAGGTACGAGCAGTACTTC
>TRBJ2-7|-|-|TRBV20-1
CSARGAQNLSYEQYF
TGCAGTGCCCGAGGGGCCCAAAACCTCTCCTACGAGCAGTACTTC
>TRBJ1-1|few|-|TRBV10-3
CAISVRMNTEAFF
TGTGCCATCAGTGTTAGGATGAACACTGAAGCTTTCTTT
>TRBJ2-7|-|-|TRBV2
CASSVFRAAEQYF
TGTGCCAGCAGTGTTTTTAGGGCCGCTGAGCAGTACTTC
>TRBJ1-1|-|-|TRBV27
CASFRYGANTEAFF
TGTGCCAGCTTTAGGTATGGGGCTAACACTGAAGCTTTCTTT
>TRBJ2-7|-|TRBD2|TRBV20-1
CSLKGTRGIAYEQYF
TGCAGTCTAAAAGGGACTAGGGGGATAGCCTACGAGCAGTACTTC
>TRBJ2-2|-|-|TRBV20-1
CSASGGVTGELFF
TGCAGTGCTAGCGGCGGGGTGACCGGGGAGCTGTTTTTT
>TRBJ1-6|-|TRBD1|TRBV12-3/TRBV12-4
CASSFGDRTYSRNSPLHF
TGTGCCAGCAGTTTTGGGGACAGAACTTATAGTCGTAATTCACCCCTCCACTTT
>TRBJ1-5|few|-|TRBV6-2/TRBV6-3
CASIRDGFSNQPQHF
TGTGCCAGCATTAGGGACGGGTTCAGCAATCAGCCCCAGCATTTT
>TRBJ2-3|-|TRBD2|TRBV20-1
CSARLAGTDTQYF
TGCAGTGCTAGACTAGCGGGCACAGATACGCAGTATTTT
>TRBJ1-1|few|TRBD1|TRBV18
CASSPRGTDTEAFF
TGTGCCAGCTCACCTCGAGGGACAGACACTGAAGCTTTCTTT
>TRBJ1-2|few|-|TRBV9
CASSVDDRPSGYTF
TGTGCCAGCAGCGTAGATGACAGACCTTCTGGCTACACCTTC
>TRBJ1-2|many|TRBD1|TRBV10-3
CAIRTGTEYGYTF
TGTGCCATCAGGACCGGGACAGAGTATGGCTACACCTTC
>TRBJ2-1|many|-|TRBV6-7
CASSYSRDEQFF
TGTGCCAGCAGTTACTCGCGGGATGAGCAGTTCTTC
>TRBJ2-5|many|TRBD1|TRBV5-1
CASSGGTGGYQETQYF
TGCGCCAGCAGCGGGGGGACAGGGGGCTACCAAGAGACCCAGTACTTC
>TRBJ2-3|few|TRBD2|TRBV20-1
CSARDPSGRGRTDTQYF
TGCAGTGCTAGAGATCCTAGCGGGAGGGGGAGAACAGATACGCAGTATTTT
>TRBJ2-5|-|-|TRBV5-1
CASSVRQAEETQYF
TGCGCCAGCAGCGTCCGACAGGCAGAGGAGACCCAGTACTTC
>TRBJ1-5|-|-|TRBV20-1
CSARVGKPQHF
TGCAGTGCTAGAGTTGGGAAGCCCCAGCATTTT
>TRBJ2-7|-|TRBD1|TRBV7-2
CATGTAYEQYF
TGTGCCACCGGGACAGCCTACGAGCAGTACTTC
>TRBJ2-7|-|-|TRBV29-1
CSVGLVDEQYF
TGCAGCGTTGGACTAGTCGACGAGCAGTACTTC
>TRBJ2-7|-|-|TRBV18
CASSPEVYEQYF
TGTGCCAGCTCACCGGAGGTCTACGAGCAGTACTTC
>TRBJ1-5|-|-|TRBV10-3
CAISESDQPQHF
TGTGCCATCAGTGAGTCTGATCAGCCCCAGCATTTT
>TRBJ2-7|few|TRBD2|TRBV28
CASSPAGVSYEQYF
TGTGCCAGCAGCCCAGCGGGAGTAAGCTACGAGCAGTACTTC
>TRBJ2-3|many|-|TRBV11-2
CASSRTGPDTQYF
TGTGCCAGCAGCCGGACTGGCCCAGATACGCAGTATTTT
>TRBJ2-4|few|-|TRBV10-2
CASRRAQLAKNIQYF
TGCGCCAGCAGGCGGGCCCAACTAGCCAAAAACATTCAGTACTTC
>TRBJ2-5|many|-|TRBV3-1
CASSQVRGETQYF
TGTGCCAGCAGCCAAGTAAGAGGGGAGACCCAGTACTTC
>TRBJ2-2|-|TRBD2|TRBV5-4
CASSSGLGDTGELFF
TGTGCCAGCAGCTCGGGACTAGGCGACACCGGGGAGCTGTTTTTT
>TRBJ2-5|-|-|TRBV7-2
CASSIRGGPGVQETQYF
TGTGCCAGCAGCATCAGGGGGGGGCCCGGCGTCCAAGAGACCCAGTACTTC
>TRBJ2-7|many|-|TRBV12-3/TRBV12-4
CASSPTGPSPEQYF
TGTGCCAGCAGTCCAACCGGGCCAAGCCCCGAGCAGTACTTC
>TRBJ2-1|many|TRBD1|TRBV20-1
CSAWIKGRDSYNEQFF
TGCAGTGCTTGGATCAAAGGACGGGACAGTTACAATGAGCAGTTCTTC
>TRBJ1-3|-|-|TRBV20-1
CSATPGTLGNTIYF
TGCAGTGCCACCCCCGGGACACTGGGAAACACCATATATTTT
>TRBJ1-1|-|-|TRBV6-2/TRBV6-3
CASRPGQNTEAFF
TGTGCCAGCAGGCCGGGACAGAACACTGAAGCTTTCTTT
>TRBJ2-3|-|-|TRBV7-8
CASSLGLALDTQYF
TGTGCCAGCAGCCTCGGGCTAGCTTTGGATACGCAGTATTTT
>TRBJ2-3|-|-|TRBV6-5
CASSYGWCSSCTDTQYF
TGTGCCAGCAGTTATGGATGGTGTTCCAGCTGCACAGATACGCAGTATTTT
>TRBJ2-7|-|-|TRBV5-6
CASSRPRVYEQYF
TGTGCCAGCAGCCGCCCCAGGGTCTACGAGCAGTACTTC
>TRBJ2-3|-|-|TRBV2
CASMRVDTQYF
TGTGCCAGCATGAGAGTGGATACGCAGTATTTT